This entry lists 21 T cell receptor beta chains sequenced from one sample in a study of T cell repertoires in cytomegalovirus infection. Using its own MiXCR run on the reads, TCRdb lists one record per CDR3 protein. The repertoire holds more than 200,000 distinct CDR3 sequences, 9.1% seen once, with around 15% in the top ten. The sequencing sample was made of PBMCs. The receptor source for this set is a human donor in good health (CMV status not recorded). Some clones in this sample may be carry-over from other donors' samples.

This clonotype was seen many times. CDR3 coding DNA: TGTGCCAGCAGCCTCTTTACCGGGGCCCTCGGAAATCAGCCCCAGCATTTT. Its translation: CASSLFTGALGNQPQHF. This chain links TRBV7-2 with TRBJ1-5, with a tentative D call TRBD1 (5 bases). Germline CDR1 SGHTA, CDR2 FQGNSA. The CDR3 runs to 17 residues. Trimming took 5 bases from V and 4 from J, leaving 21 bases between them.

With respect to this clonotype: Possible read error: a much larger clone is one base away. The CDR3 DNA is TGTGCCAGCAGCCCGTGGACTTCAGGGGACGAGACCCACTACTTC. The encoded protein is CASSPWTSGDETHYF. The chain recombines TRBV7-2 with TRBJ2-5; perhaps TRBD1 as D (6 bases). The germline CDR1 and CDR2 sequences are SGHTA and FQGNSA. The CDR3 runs 15 residues.

The J gene is TRBJ2-3, the V gene TRBV12-3 or TRBV12-4, with TRBD2 matching 10 bases. The V and J ends lost 6 bases and 6 bases, in that order; junction bases with no gene match: 15. The CDR3 extends over 17 amino acids. The CDR3 reads CASRPNLLAGRLDTQYF. CDR3 DNA sequence: TGTGCCAGCAGACCCAACCTACTAGCGGGGAGGTTGGATACGCAGTATTTT.

The gene calls are TRBV14 and TRBJ2-3; 10 bases line up with TRBD2. Germline trimming cut 1 base from V and 0 bases from J; bases unmatched to any gene: 7. The CDR3 extends over 18 amino acids. Germline CDR1 SGHDN, CDR2 FVKESK. The CDR3 sequence: CASSQGLAGQRSTDTQYF. The CDR3 DNA follows: TGTGCCAGCAGCCAAGGACTAGCGGGCCAACGAAGCACAGATACGCAGTATTTT.

This clonotype was picked up many times. The chain links TRBV7-2 to TRBJ2-5; D remains ambiguous. The CDR3 totals 15 residues. CDR1 is SGHTA, CDR2 FQGNSA, per germline. V lost 5 bases and J 1 base, leaving 14 bases between the germline ends. CDR3 sequence (DNA): TGTGCCAGCAGCCCTAGGTTGTCTCCCCAAGAGACCCAGTACTTC. Translated, it gives CASSPRLSPQETQYF. Complete variable domain (other parts from reference TRBV7-2 and TRBJ2-5): GAGVSQSPSNKVTEKGKDVELRCDPISGHTALYWYRQSLGQGLEFLIYFQGNSAPDKSGLPSDRFSAERTGGSVSTLTIQRTQQEDSAVYLCASSPRLSPQETQYFGPGTRLLVL.

The chain's CDR3 is CASSLLQLNTEAFF. The CDR3 DNA reads TGTGCCAGCAGCTTATTACAACTGAACACTGAAGCTTTCTTT. This rearrangement joins TRBV7-2 to TRBJ1-1; D gene ambiguous. The germline V gene has CDR1 SGHTA and CDR2 FQGNSA. Trimming pared 2 bases from V and 0 bases from J, leaving 7 bases between. This CDR3 comprises 14 residues.

The chain is built from TRBV19 and TRBJ2-7; 9 bases map to TRBD2. This CDR3 has 15 amino acids. Germline CDR1 and CDR2: LNHDA and SQIVND (reference sequence). J gave up 4 bases and V 4 bases, and 8 bases lay outside the gene matches. CDR3 loop: CASSKGRSGRYEQYF. The DNA for the CDR3 is TGTGCCAGTAGTAAAGGCCGGAGCGGGAGGTACGAGCAGTACTTC. Drawing the rest from reference TRBV19 and TRBJ2-7, the complete variable domain is DGGITQSPKYLFRKEGQNVTLSCEQNLNHDAMYWYRQDPGQGLRLIYYSQIVNDFQKGDIAEGYSVSREKKESFPLTVTSAQKNPTAFYLCASSKGRSGRYEQYFGPGTRLTVT.

In this sample, this clonotype turned up many times. This chain uses TRBV7-8 with TRBJ1-1, with D uncertain. V shed 8 bases and J shed 3 bases, with 10 bases lying between them. Germline loops: CDR1 SGHVS, CDR2 FQNEAQ. The CDR3 consists of 12 residues. CDR3 sequence: CASGQADTEAFF. DNA for the CDR3: TGTGCCAGCGGGCAGGCCGACACTGAAGCTTTCTTT.

This clonotype was seen at least ten times. This sequence joins TRBV7-2 and TRBJ1-3; D call uncertain. This CDR3 comprises 12 residues. Germline V gene sequence: CDR1 SGHTA, CDR2 FQGNSA. V lost 5 bases and J lost 0, with 2 bases in between. The CDR3, as DNA: TGTGCCAGCAGCCCCTCTGGAAACACCATATATTTT. Residues: CASSPSGNTIYF. The variable domain in full, with the rest retrieved from reference TRBV7-2 and TRBJ1-3, is GAGVSQSPSNKVTEKGKDVELRCDPISGHTALYWYRQSLGQGLEFLIYFQGNSAPDKSGLPSDRFSAERTGGSVSTLTIQRTQQEDSAVYLCASSPSGNTIYFGEGSWLTVV.

This clonotype was seen ten or more times. The chain's CDR3 is CASSLGQQQFF. The CDR3 DNA sequence: TGTGCCAGCAGCTTGGGACAACAGCAGTTCTTC. The rearrangement joins TRBV7-2 to TRBJ2-1; a weak D match, TRBD1 (6 bases). The CDR3 runs 11 residues. Trimming left V 3 bases short and J 11 bases short, with 8 bases between. Germline loops: CDR1 SGHTA, CDR2 FQGNSA.

In its sample, this clonotype was seen many times. CDR3 in DNA: TGCAGTGCTAGAAGTCAGGGGAATAGGAACACTGAAGCTTTCTTT. The encoded protein is CSARSQGNRNTEAFF. This chain uses TRBV20-1 with TRBJ1-1, with D possibly being TRBD1 (6 bases). This CDR3 spans 15 amino acids. V lost 2 bases and J lost 1, with 14 bases in between. Germline V CDR1 and CDR2: DFQATT, SNEGSKA (reference sequence).

This clonotype was recorded many times. The V and J genes are TRBV7-2 and TRBJ1-2; no firm D call. The V end lost 1 base, the J end lost 4 bases, and 10 bases lay between the germline ends. The CDR3 loop spans 14 amino acids. Germline CDR1 and CDR2: SGHTA and FQGNSA. This chain's CDR3 is CASSLVRGSYGYTF. For the CDR3, the DNA is TGTGCCAGCAGCTTAGTTCGGGGAAGCTATGGCTACACCTTC. The full variable domain, rest sourced from reference TRBV7-2 and TRBJ1-2, is GAGVSQSPSNKVTEKGKDVELRCDPISGHTALYWYRQSLGQGLEFLIYFQGNSAPDKSGLPSDRFSAERTGGSVSTLTIQRTQQEDSAVYLCASSLVRGSYGYTFGSGTRLTVV.

This clonotype was picked up many times. The chain carries TRBV7-2 and TRBJ2-7, with D tentatively TRBD2 (6 bases). Germline V gives CDR1 SGHTA, CDR2 FQGNSA. V was clipped by 3 bases and J by 9 bases, with 18 bases between them. The CDR3 is 14 residues long. The CDR3 sequence: CASSFGGTRSGQYF. The CDR3 region has the DNA TGTGCCAGCAGCTTTGGTGGGACTCGCAGCGGGCAGTACTTC.

This clonotype was recorded at least ten times. The chain links TRBV7-2 to TRBJ2-1; 10 positions agree with TRBD2. V shed 1 base, J shed 7 bases, and the junction held 7 bases outside the gene matches. Germline CDR1 SGHTA, CDR2 FQGNSA. The CDR3 is 16 amino acids. In DNA, the CDR3 is TGTGCCAGCAGCTTAGTATCTAGCGGGGGTCGGAATGAGCAGTTCTTC. This codes for CASSLVSSGGRNEQFF. The full variable domain, with the rest looked up from reference TRBV7-2 and TRBJ2-1, is GAGVSQSPSNKVTEKGKDVELRCDPISGHTALYWYRQSLGQGLEFLIYFQGNSAPDKSGLPSDRFSAERTGGSVSTLTIQRTQQEDSAVYLCASSLVSSGGRNEQFFGPGTRLTVL.

V and J are TRBV12-3 or TRBV12-4 and TRBJ2-7, with TRBD1 matching 9 bases. V shed 3 bases, J shed 5 bases, and the junction held 11 bases outside the gene matches. The length of the CDR3 is 16 residues. The CDR3 nucleotides are TGTGCCAGCAGTTTTGGCGCGGGACAGGGTCGGGACGAGCAGTACTTC. Its protein is CASSFGAGQGRDEQYF.

The sample holds a few counts of this clonotype. This chain connects TRBV28 to TRBJ1-4; D gene uncertain. Germline V CDR1 and CDR2: MDHEN, SYDVKM. Trimming removed 5 bases from V and 0 bases from J, with 7 bases in between. The CDR3 loop spans 14 amino acids. Here the CDR3 DNA reads TGTGCCAGCAGTCCAGGTGCAACTAATGAAAAACTGTTTTTT. Protein sequence: CASSPGATNEKLFF.

This clonotype was seen more than once but under ten times. This sequence joins TRBV30 and TRBJ1-6, with TRBD1 matching 7 bases. V trimming: 8 bases; J trimming: 7 bases; junction bases outside the gene matches: 11. From germline, CDR1 is GTSNPN and CDR2 SVGIG (reference sequence). The CDR3 has 14 residues. DNA for the CDR3: TGTGCCGTAAACTACCGGGACAGCAATTCACCCCTCCACTTT. This codes for CAVNYRDSNSPLHF.

This clonotype was observed at least ten times. The genes are TRBV7-2 and TRBJ2-3, with 15 bases matching TRBD2. The CDR3 spans 18 residues. The trim removed 5 bases at V and 9 bases at J, leaving 15 bases unmatched. Germline V gene data show CDR1 as SGHTA and CDR2 as FQGNSA. The CDR3 nucleotides are TGTGCCAGCAGCGAAACCGGACTAGCGGGAGGGATAATAACCACGCAGTATTTT. Its protein is CASSETGLAGGIITTQYF.

This clonotype was observed many times. The rearrangement joins TRBV7-8 to TRBJ1-3; unclear D gene. This CDR3 contains 14 residues. Germline CDR1 is SGHVS and CDR2 is FQNEAQ. Trimming pared 2 bases from V and 1 base from J, leaving 6 bases between. The CDR3 here is CASSLSGSGNTIYF. The CDR3 DNA reads as TGTGCCAGCAGCTTAAGTGGATCTGGAAACACCATATATTTT.

This clonotype was picked up many times. This chain joins TRBV6-1 and TRBJ2-7; 7 nucleotides line up with TRBD2. The germline V gene has CDR1 MNHNS and CDR2 SASEGT. The junction had 12 bases not matched to a gene; V was cut back by 1 base and J by 6 bases. The CDR3 loop spans 16 amino acids. The CDR3 spells CASSEGWRGSPFEQYF. The CDR3 DNA sequence: TGTGCCAGCAGTGAAGGGTGGCGGGGGTCCCCTTTCGAGCAGTACTTC.

In this sample, this clonotype turned up many times. The J gene is TRBJ2-1, the V gene TRBV7-2; 9 bases fit TRBD2. Unmatched junction bases numbered 6, after V lost 1 base and J lost 5 bases. Germline V gene data show CDR1 as SGHTA and CDR2 as FQGNSA. This CDR3 contains 16 residues. CDR3 DNA: TGTGCCAGCAGCTTAGACGGGACTAGCCGAGACAATGAGCAGTTCTTC. It codes for CASSLDGTSRDNEQFF.